The T cell receptor beta chain described here comes from a study of lymphopenia after photon versus proton radiotherapy. This CDR3 contains 13 residues. Trimming at V came to 6 bases and at J to 4 bases, leaving 7 bases not matched to a gene. The germline gives CDR1 SQVTM, CDR2 ANQGSEA. Measured with immunoSEQ multiplex PCR; TCRdb has only the in-frame clones, and not every one. The sample holds roughly 25,000 clones, 90% seen once. The receptor's source is a woman between 45 and 65 years old with cholangiocarcinoma. The specimen comprised peripheral blood, sampled from a patient treated with photon-based radiotherapy. The gene calls are TRBV29-1 and TRBJ1-2; 8 nucleotides align to TRBD1. The CDR3 here is CSVHGQGSYGYTF. CDR3 sequence (DNA): TGCAGCGTCCACGGACAGGGAAGCTATGGCTACACCTTC.